This is a list of T cell receptor beta chains from one sample in a study of blood T cell repertoires in COVID-19. Sequencing was performed with immunoSEQ multiplex PCR; in TCRdb, only in-frame clones are kept and a portion is missing. The table lists about 440,000 clones, about nine tenths of them singletons. The sequenced material came from PBMCs or T cells enriched from blood (not recorded which). The receptors come from a young man who had recovered from COVID-19. CDR3s include the opening cysteine and the closing phenylalanine or tryptophan. A D gene is named only where the DNA matches it firmly. The listing skips clone size in some rows; elsewhere it reads once, few, many or a size class.

length	size	V	J	D	DNA	CDR3
14	-	TRBV6-6	TRBJ1-5	TRBD1	TGTGCCAGCAGTATACGGACAGGGAATCAGCCCCAGCATTTT	CASSIRTGNQPQHF
14	-	TRBV28	TRBJ1-5	TRBD1	TGTGCCTACGGGGGACAGACTGTCGGTCAGCCCCAGCATTTT	CAYGGQTVGQPQHF
15	once	TRBV11-3	TRBJ2-2	-	TGTGCCAGCAGCTTGGGGGGGCTAAGCACCGGGGAGCTGTTTTTT	CASSLGGLSTGELFF
15	-	TRBV19	TRBJ1-6	-	TGTGCCAGTACCACGGACAGAAACTATAATTCACCCCTCCACTTT	CASTTDRNYNSPLHF
15	-	TRBV3-1/TRBV3-2	TRBJ1-1	TRBD1	TGTGCCAGCAGCCAATGGGACAGACCGAAGACTGAAGCTTTCTTT	CASSQWDRPKTEAFF
16	-	TRBV5-1	TRBJ1-3	-	TGCGCCAGCAGAGCGGCACGACCCGAGTACGGAAACACCATATATTTT	CASRAARPEYGNTIYF
15	-	TRBV5-5	TRBJ1-3	TRBD1	TGTGCCAGCAGCCTACAACAGGGGGCTGGAAACACCATATATTTT	CASSLQQGAGNTIYF
14	-	TRBV9	TRBJ2-1	TRBD2	TGTGCCAGCAGCTCGGCTTATCCTAGCGGGGCGCAGTTCTTC	CASSSAYPSGAQFF
16	-	TRBV7-9	TRBJ2-1	TRBD2	TGTGCCAGCTTCCTAGCGGGAGGGAGCTCCTACAATGAGCAGTTCTTC	CASFLAGGSSYNEQFF
14	once	TRBV27	TRBJ2-7	-	TGTGCCAGCGGCCCTAGACCAACTTATTACGAGCAGTACTTC	CASGPRPTYYEQYF
13	-	TRBV10-3	TRBJ2-3	-	TGTGCCATCGGAGGTCGGGGCACAGATACGCAGTATTTT	CAIGGRGTDTQYF
15	-	TRBV10-3	TRBJ1-3	TRBD1	TGTGCCATCAGAGTGGGACAGGCTTCTGGAAACACCATATATTTT	CAIRVGQASGNTIYF
14	-	TRBV11-2	TRBJ1-3	TRBD1	TGTGCCAGCAGCTTAGCAGGGGGAATAAACACCATATATTTT	CASSLAGGINTIYF
13	-	TRBV2	TRBJ2-5	TRBD1	TGTGCCAGCGGATCGGGACAGGAGGAGACCCAGTACTTC	CASGSGQEETQYF
16	few	TRBV18	TRBJ2-5	TRBD1	TGTGCCAGCTCCCACGGACGACAGGGGGCAGTGGAGACCCAGTACTTC	CASSHGRQGAVETQYF
15	once	TRBV29-1	TRBJ1-1	-	TGCAGCGTTGGCGGGGACGGCTTTATGAACACTGAAGCTTTCTTT	CSVGGDGFMNTEAFF
14	-	TRBV5-4	TRBJ1-3	-	TGTGCCAGCAGCTTGGAGGGGACTGGAAACACCATATATTTT	CASSLEGTGNTIYF
15	once	TRBV18	TRBJ1-6	-	TGTGCCAGCTCAGGAGTCGACGGCCGTAATTCACCCCTCCACTTT	CASSGVDGRNSPLHF
14	-	TRBV5-5	TRBJ2-2	-	TGTGCCAGCAGCTTGCCCCAGGGTTCCGGGGAGCTGTTTTTT	CASSLPQGSGELFF
17	-	TRBV6-2/TRBV6-3	TRBJ2-1	TRBD2	TGTGCCAGCAGTTACTCTCGGACTAGCGGGGTAATCAATGAGCAGTTCTTC	CASSYSRTSGVINEQFF
12	-	TRBV20-1	TRBJ1-5	-	TGCAGTGCTAGTCCAGGCGAAGGAACCCAGCATTTT	CSASPGEGTQHF
14	-	TRBV7-2	TRBJ1-2	-	TGTGCCAGCAGCTTAGGGCGGGGGAACTATGGCTACACCTTC	CASSLGRGNYGYTF
16	-	TRBV9	TRBJ1-2	TRBD1	TGTGCCAGCAGCGTGACCGACCAGGACAGGGGTTATGGCTACACCTTC	CASSVTDQDRGYGYTF
14	-	TRBV18	TRBJ1-2	TRBD1	TGTGCCAGCTCACCAACAGGGGGCGACTATGGCTACACCTTC	CASSPTGGDYGYTF
14	-	TRBV30	TRBJ1-1	-	TGTGCCTGGAGCGTAGGAGAAAGGAACACTGAAGCTTTCTTT	CAWSVGERNTEAFF
13	-	TRBV12-3/TRBV12-4	TRBJ1-5	-	TGTGCCAGCAGTTTAGGCCGCGGGGGGCCCCAGCATTTT	CASSLGRGGPQHF
17	-	TRBV28	TRBJ1-2	TRBD1	TGTGCCAGCAGCCGAGCCGGGACAGGGTATATTAAGACGGGCTACACCTTC	CASSRAGTGYIKTGYTF
17	-	TRBV21-1	TRBJ2-7	-	TGTGCCAGCAGCCCCCTTGGGGGGGGCAGGGTGTGGAACGAGCAGTACTTC	CASSPLGGGRVWNEQYF
15	-	TRBV2	TRBJ1-6	TRBD1	TGTGCCAGCATTCAGAGGACAGGTGGCGGTTCACCCCTCCACTTT	CASIQRTGGGSPLHF
18	-	TRBV5-1	TRBJ2-7	TRBD1	TGCGCCAGCAGCTTGGCCCCGACTGGGACAGGGACTGTTTACGAGCAGTACTTC	CASSLAPTGTGTVYEQYF
15	-	TRBV11-2	TRBJ1-6	-	TGTGCCAGCAGCCCAACCGGGGGGATGGGATCACCCCTCCACTTT	CASSPTGGMGSPLHF